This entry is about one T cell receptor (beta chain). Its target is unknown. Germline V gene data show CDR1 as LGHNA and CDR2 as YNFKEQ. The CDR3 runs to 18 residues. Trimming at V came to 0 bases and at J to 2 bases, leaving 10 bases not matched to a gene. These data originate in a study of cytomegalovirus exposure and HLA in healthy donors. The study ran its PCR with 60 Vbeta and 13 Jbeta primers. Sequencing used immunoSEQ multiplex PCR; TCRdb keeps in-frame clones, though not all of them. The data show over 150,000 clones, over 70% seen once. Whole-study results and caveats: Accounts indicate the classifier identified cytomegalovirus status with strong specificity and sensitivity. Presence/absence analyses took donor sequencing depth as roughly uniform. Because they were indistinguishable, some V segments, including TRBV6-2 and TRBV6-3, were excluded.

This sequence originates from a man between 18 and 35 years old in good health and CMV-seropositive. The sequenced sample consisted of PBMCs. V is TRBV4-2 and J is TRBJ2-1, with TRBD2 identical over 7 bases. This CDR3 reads CASSQEFRGGGPYNEQFF. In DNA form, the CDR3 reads TGTGCCAGCAGCCAAGAATTCCGCGGGGGTGGGCCCTACAATGAGCAGTTCTTC.